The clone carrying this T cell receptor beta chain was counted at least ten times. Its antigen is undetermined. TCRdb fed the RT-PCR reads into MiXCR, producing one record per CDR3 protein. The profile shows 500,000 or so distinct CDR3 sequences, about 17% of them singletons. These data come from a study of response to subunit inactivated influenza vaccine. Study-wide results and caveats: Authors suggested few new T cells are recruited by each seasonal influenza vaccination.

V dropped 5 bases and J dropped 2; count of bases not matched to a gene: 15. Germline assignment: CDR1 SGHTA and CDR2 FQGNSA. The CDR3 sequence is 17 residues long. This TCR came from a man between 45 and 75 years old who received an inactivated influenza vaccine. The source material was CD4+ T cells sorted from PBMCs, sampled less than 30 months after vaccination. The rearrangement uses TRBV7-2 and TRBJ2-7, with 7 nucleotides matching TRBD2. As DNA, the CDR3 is TGTGCCAGCAGCCTCGGGACTACCGTATCTCTACCCTACGAGCAGTACTTC. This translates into CASSLGTTVSLPYEQYF.